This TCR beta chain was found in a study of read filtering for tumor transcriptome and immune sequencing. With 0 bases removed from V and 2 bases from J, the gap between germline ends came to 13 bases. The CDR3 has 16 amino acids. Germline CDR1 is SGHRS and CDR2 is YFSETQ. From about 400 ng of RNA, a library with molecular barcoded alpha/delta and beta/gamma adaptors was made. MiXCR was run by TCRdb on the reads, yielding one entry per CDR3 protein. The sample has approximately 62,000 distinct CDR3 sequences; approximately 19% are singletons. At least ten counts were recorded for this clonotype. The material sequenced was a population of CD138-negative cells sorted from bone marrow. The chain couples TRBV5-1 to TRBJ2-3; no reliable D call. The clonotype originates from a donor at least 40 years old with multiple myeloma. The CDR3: CASSLAETPDTDTQYF. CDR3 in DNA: TGCGCCAGCAGCTTGGCCGAAACTCCGGACACAGATACGCAGTATTTT.